This T cell receptor (beta chain) stems from a study of T cells in Graves' hyperthyroidism and ophthalmopathy. Study-wide points: Peripheral blood also featured most of the thyroid clonotypes expanded above 0.001.

This CDR3 region has 13 residues. Germline V CDR1 and CDR2: SNHLY, FYNNEI. V lost 6 bases, J lost 4 bases, and 12 bases lay in between. From RNA transcripts, TCR beta CDR3 regions were amplified. Primed by the HTBI set, a first-round RT-PCR was run on the TCR CDR3. TCRdb fed the multiplex PCR reads into MiXCR, producing one record per CDR3 protein. The sample includes just over 550,000 distinct CDR3 sequences, 40% to 55% of them seen just once. There are a few counts of this clonotype. As yet, its antigen is unknown. The clonotype comes from a woman under 30 with Graves' hyperthyroidism. The sequencing input was peripheral blood or thyroid tissue (not recorded which). This chain connects TRBV2 to TRBJ1-1, with a possible D match to TRBD1 (5 bases). The CDR3 here is CASSDSRGTEAFF. The CDR3, as DNA: TGTGCCAGCAGCGACAGTAGAGGCACTGAAGCTTTCTTT.